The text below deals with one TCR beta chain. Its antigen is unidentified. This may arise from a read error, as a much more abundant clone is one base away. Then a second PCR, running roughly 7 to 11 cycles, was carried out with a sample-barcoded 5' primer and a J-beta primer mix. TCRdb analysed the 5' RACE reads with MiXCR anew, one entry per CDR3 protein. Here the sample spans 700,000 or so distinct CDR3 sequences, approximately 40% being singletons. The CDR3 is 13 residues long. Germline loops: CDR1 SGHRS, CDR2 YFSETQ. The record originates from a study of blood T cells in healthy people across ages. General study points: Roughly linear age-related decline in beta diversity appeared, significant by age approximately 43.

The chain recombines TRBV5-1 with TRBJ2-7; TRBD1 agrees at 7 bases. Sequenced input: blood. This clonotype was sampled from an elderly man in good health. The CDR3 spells CASGLTGQYEQYF. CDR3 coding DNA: TGCGCCAGCGGCTTAACGGGACAGTACGAGCAGTACTTC.